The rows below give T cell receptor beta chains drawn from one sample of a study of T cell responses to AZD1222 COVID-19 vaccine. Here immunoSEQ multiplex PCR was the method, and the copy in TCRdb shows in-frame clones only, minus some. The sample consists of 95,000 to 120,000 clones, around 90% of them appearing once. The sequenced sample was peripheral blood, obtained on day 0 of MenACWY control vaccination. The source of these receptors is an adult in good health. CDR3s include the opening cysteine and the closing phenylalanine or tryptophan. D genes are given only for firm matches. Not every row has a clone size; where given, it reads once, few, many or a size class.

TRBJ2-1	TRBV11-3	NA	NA	CASSLAPSNEQFF
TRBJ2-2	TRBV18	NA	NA	CASSTGRLGTGELFF
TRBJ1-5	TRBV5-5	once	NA	CASSPQGQPQHF
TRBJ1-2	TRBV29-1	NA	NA	CSVEDPSRGPLLGYTF
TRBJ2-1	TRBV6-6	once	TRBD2	CASRRLAGYEQFF
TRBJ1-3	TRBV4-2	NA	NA	CASSQALGGSGNTIYF
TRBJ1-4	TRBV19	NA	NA	CASIDKNEKLFF
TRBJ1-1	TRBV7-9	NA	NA	CASSLGHSKYTEAFF
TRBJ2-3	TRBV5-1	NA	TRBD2	CASSLTSESTDTQYF
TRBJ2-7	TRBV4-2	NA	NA	CASSHPQGEQYF
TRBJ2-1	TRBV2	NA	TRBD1	CASSKWTGNIDNEQFF
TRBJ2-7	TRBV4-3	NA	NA	CASSQEGNGDYEQYF
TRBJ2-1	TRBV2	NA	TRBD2	CASSEGLAGGLYEQFF
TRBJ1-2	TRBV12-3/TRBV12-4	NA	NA	CASSFTGNYGYTF
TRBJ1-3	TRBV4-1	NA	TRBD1	CASSQEGQYGNTIYF
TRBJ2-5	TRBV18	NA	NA	CASSKLQETQYF
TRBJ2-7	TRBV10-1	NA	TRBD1	CASSEPDRLKGASEQYF
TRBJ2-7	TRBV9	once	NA	CASSVDSGGGYEQYF
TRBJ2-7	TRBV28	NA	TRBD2	CASSLDGRLEQYF
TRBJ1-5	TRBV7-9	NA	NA	CASSLADGGNQPQHF
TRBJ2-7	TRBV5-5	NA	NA	CASSLKDPGNYEQYF
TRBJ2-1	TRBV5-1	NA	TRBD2	CASSRSGGANEQFF